A selection of T cell receptor beta chains follows, all from one sample in a study of response to subunit inactivated influenza vaccine. TCRdb recomputed calls from the RT-PCR reads with MiXCR, one row per CDR3 protein. This repertoire shows 650,000 or so distinct CDR3 sequences, around 15% found once; its top ten account for 7.6%. Sequenced here: PBMCs from blood, sampled 14 days before vaccination. The receptors come from a man in his fifties or sixties who received an inactivated influenza vaccine. CDR3s include the opening cysteine and the closing phenylalanine or tryptophan. The order of the fields is D gene, clone size, V gene, J gene, CDR3 length, CDR3 DNA, CDR3 protein. The D gene is left open where the match is weak. Some rows mark clone size as missing; the rest say once, few, many or name a class of expanded clone.

TRBD1	NA	TRBV7-2	TRBJ2-5	13	TGTGCCAGCACTCGAGGGGGCTTTGAGACCCAGTACTTC	CASTRGGFETQYF
TRBD1	many	TRBV9	TRBJ2-6	15	TGTGCCAGCAGCTTGCAGGGGGCTGGGGCCAACGTCCTGACTTTC	CASSLQGAGANVLTF
TRBD2	NA	TRBV4-1	TRBJ2-3	19	TGCGCCAGCAGCCAAGAGGTTCCGGGGACTAGCGGGAGCACAGATACGCAGTATTTT	CASSQEVPGTSGSTDTQYF
NA	NA	TRBV6-2/TRBV6-3	TRBJ2-3	13	TGTGCCAGCCGTAATGCGGGTTCAGATACGCAGTATTTT	CASRNAGSDTQYF
TRBD1	NA	TRBV4-3	TRBJ1-5	15	TGCGCCAGCAGCCAAGATACAGGGGGCGACCAGCCCCAGCATTTT	CASSQDTGGDQPQHF
NA	NA	TRBV5-1	TRBJ2-5	17	TGCGCCAGCGCCCCTCCGCCGGGGAAATTAAAACAAGAGACCCAGTACTTC	CASAPPPGKLKQETQYF
NA	NA	TRBV20-1	TRBJ2-1	10	TGCAGTGCCAGGTTTGAAGAGCAGTTCTTC	CSARFEEQFF
TRBD2	few	TRBV9	TRBJ2-1	15	TGTGCCAGCAGCTTGACGGGGGGGATTCGTGATGAGCAGTTCTTC	CASSLTGGIRDEQFF
NA	few	TRBV10-3	TRBJ2-7	15	TGTGCCATCGGGGGAAGGGGGTCTCCATCCTACGAGCAGTACTTC	CAIGGRGSPSYEQYF
TRBD1	few	TRBV29-1	TRBJ2-7	12	TGCAGCGTTCCCCTAGGGGGCCACGAGCAGTACTTC	CSVPLGGHEQYF
NA	few	TRBV7-2	TRBJ1-5	16	TGTGCCAGCAGCTTAGGACAGGTCGATAGCAATCAGCCCCAGCATTTT	CASSLGQVDSNQPQHF
NA	NA	TRBV18	TRBJ2-7	12	TGTGCCAGCTCACCGGACCCCGACGGGCAGTACTTC	CASSPDPDGQYF